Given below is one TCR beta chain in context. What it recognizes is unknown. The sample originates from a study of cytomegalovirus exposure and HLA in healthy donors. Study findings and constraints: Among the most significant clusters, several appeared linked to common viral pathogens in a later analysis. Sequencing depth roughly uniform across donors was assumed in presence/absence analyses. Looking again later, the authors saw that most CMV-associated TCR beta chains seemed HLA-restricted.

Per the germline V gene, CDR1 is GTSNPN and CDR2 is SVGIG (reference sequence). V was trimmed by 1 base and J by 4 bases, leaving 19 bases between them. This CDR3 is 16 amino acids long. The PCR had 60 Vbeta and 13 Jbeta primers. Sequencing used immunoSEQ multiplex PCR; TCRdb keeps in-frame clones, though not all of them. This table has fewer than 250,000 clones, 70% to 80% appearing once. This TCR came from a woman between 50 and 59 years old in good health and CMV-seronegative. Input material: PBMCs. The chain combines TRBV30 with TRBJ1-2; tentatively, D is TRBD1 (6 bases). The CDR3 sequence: CAWSDTGIGPFYGYTF. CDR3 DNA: TGTGCCTGGAGTGATACAGGGATCGGGCCTTTCTATGGCTACACCTTC.